The rows below give T cell receptor beta chains drawn from one sample of a study of blood T cell repertoires in COVID-19. Generated by immunoSEQ multiplex PCR, the TCRdb table keeps only in-frame clones and is missing some. The sample consists of 150,000 to 250,000 clones, about four fifths of them appearing once. The sample comprised PBMCs or T cells enriched from blood (not recorded which). These receptors came from a man aged 40-55 years who had recovered from COVID-19. Each CDR3 is given with its conserved first and last residue. The order of the fields is V gene, J gene, D gene, clone size, CDR3 protein, CDR3 DNA. The D gene is left open where the match is weak. Only part of the rows carry a size: once, few, many, or a class if the clone is expanded.

>TRBV6-4|TRBJ2-1|TRBD1|few
CASSPGQGSVNEQFF
TGTGCCAGCAGTCCGGGACAGGGGTCCGTCAATGAGCAGTTCTTC
>TRBV5-1|TRBJ2-3|.|.
CASSLAARHDTDTQYF
TGCGCCAGCAGCTTGGCCGCGCGACACGACACAGATACGCAGTATTTT
>TRBV19|TRBJ2-3|TRBD2|.
CATSGGGRFADTQYF
TGTGCCACCTCCGGGGGGGGCAGGTTCGCAGATACGCAGTATTTT
>TRBV4-1|TRBJ2-3|.|.
CASSQERGIRGTDTQYF
TGCGCCAGCAGCCAGGAACGGGGGATCCGCGGCACAGATACGCAGTATTTT
>TRBV7-9|TRBJ2-5|.|few
CASSALASETQYF
TGTGCCAGCAGCGCTCTAGCATCCGAGACCCAGTACTTC
>TRBV19|TRBJ1-1|TRBD1|few
CASSQTGREAFF
TGTGCCAGTAGTCAGACAGGGAGAGAAGCTTTCTTT
>TRBV24-1|TRBJ2-7|TRBD1|.
CATSDGTVSYEQYF
TGTGCCACCAGTGACGGGACAGTCTCCTACGAGCAGTACTTC
>TRBV28|TRBJ1-5|.|many
CASSSPSGGFGNQPQHF
TGTGCCAGCAGCTCTCCCTCCGGGGGTTTTGGGAATCAGCCCCAGCATTTT
>TRBV6-1|TRBJ1-4|.|.
CASSDHTVTNEKLFF
TGTGCCAGCAGTGACCATACAGTGACTAATGAAAAACTGTTTTTT
>TRBV5-8|TRBJ1-6|.|.
CASSTAGGPSNSPLHF
TGTGCCAGCAGCACGGCGGGGGGTCCTTCAAATTCACCCCTCCACTTT
>TRBV5-5|TRBJ1-5|.|.
CASSLARLLREAPQPQHF
TGTGCCAGCAGCTTGGCCCGGCTACTCAGGGAGGCCCCTCAGCCCCAGCATTTT
>TRBV19|TRBJ1-5|.|.
CASSIRGTSPQHF
TGTGCCAGTAGTATAAGGGGGACAAGCCCCCAGCATTTT
>TRBV15|TRBJ2-7|TRBD1|.
CATSRDGTGVYEQYF
TGTGCCACCAGCAGAGATGGGACAGGCGTATACGAGCAGTACTTC
>TRBV2|TRBJ1-2|.|.
CASSEQGSPYGYTF
TGTGCCAGCAGTGAACAAGGGAGTCCATATGGCTACACCTTC
>TRBV10-3|TRBJ1-1|.|.
CAISERQRATEAFF
TGTGCCATCAGTGAGCGGCAGAGGGCCACTGAAGCTTTCTTT
>TRBV7-7|TRBJ2-3|.|.
CASSRASGLDTQYF
TGTGCTAGCAGCCGAGCGTCGGGGTTAGATACGCAGTATTTT
>TRBV3-1/TRBV3-2|TRBJ2-1|.|.
CASSFRLDRKNEQFF
TGTGCCAGCAGCTTTCGATTGGACAGAAAGAATGAGCAGTTCTTC
>TRBV7-9|TRBJ1-1|TRBD1|.
CASSFRDRGSEAFF
TGTGCCAGCAGCTTCCGGGACAGGGGCTCTGAAGCTTTCTTT
>TRBV6-1|TRBJ1-6|.|.
CASSVSSGVGNSPLHF
TGTGCCAGCAGTGTGTCCTCCGGGGTTGGTAATTCACCCCTCCACTTT
>TRBV4-1|TRBJ2-1|TRBD1|.
CASSQDLGQGAYNEQFF
TGCGCCAGCAGCCAAGATCTCGGACAGGGGGCCTACAATGAGCAGTTCTTC
>TRBV4-3|TRBJ1-1|.|.
CASSDDRGIAEAFF
TGCGCCAGCAGCGACGACAGAGGAATCGCTGAAGCTTTCTTT
>TRBV19|TRBJ1-1|.|.
CATWGGRVNTEAFF
TGTGCCACTTGGGGGGGCAGGGTGAACACTGAAGCTTTCTTT